This T cell receptor beta chain was obtained from a study of immune heterogeneity within non-small cell lung tumors. Background on the study: With respect to histology, the tumors encompassed several squamous cell carcinomas, under 11 non-squamous carcinomas and 1 not otherwise specified.

At least ten counts were recorded for this clonotype. Its target is not known. Multiplex PCR relied on 32 V and 13 J primers to amplify TCR beta CDR3. Using its own MiXCR run on the multiplex PCR reads, TCRdb lists one record per CDR3 protein. The profile shows nearly 15,000 distinct CDR3 sequences, 25% to 35% of them singletons. The starting template was genomic DNA from bulk tumor, around 620 ng per sample. Widely spaced biopsies, several per primary tumor, were obtained at surgery. Untreated, newly diagnosed non-small cell lung cancer patients underwent curative surgery. There were some 15 donors in total. They were all newly diagnosed non-small cell lung cancer patients undergoing surgery with curative intent. Notes on the study in general: Local T-cell clonality tracked moderately but significantly with local tumor mutational burden, giving an R of about 0.34. Identical dominant CDR3 beta clonotypes were found recurring across a patient's tumor sites, along with site-unique high-frequency clones.

This CDR3 is built from 13 residues. Trimming at V came to 8 bases and at J to 7 bases, leaving 8 bases not matched to a gene. Looked up from germline, CDR1 is MDHEN and CDR2 is SYDVKM. Sequenced sample: lung tumor tissue. The chain recombines TRBV28 with TRBJ1-5; 7 nucleotides align to TRBD1. This receptor was taken from a woman aged 50 to 60 with non-small cell lung cancer. Written as DNA, the CDR3 is TGTGCCAGCTTAGGGGGCGCGGGCCAGCCCCAGCATTTT. This codes for CASLGGAGQPQHF.